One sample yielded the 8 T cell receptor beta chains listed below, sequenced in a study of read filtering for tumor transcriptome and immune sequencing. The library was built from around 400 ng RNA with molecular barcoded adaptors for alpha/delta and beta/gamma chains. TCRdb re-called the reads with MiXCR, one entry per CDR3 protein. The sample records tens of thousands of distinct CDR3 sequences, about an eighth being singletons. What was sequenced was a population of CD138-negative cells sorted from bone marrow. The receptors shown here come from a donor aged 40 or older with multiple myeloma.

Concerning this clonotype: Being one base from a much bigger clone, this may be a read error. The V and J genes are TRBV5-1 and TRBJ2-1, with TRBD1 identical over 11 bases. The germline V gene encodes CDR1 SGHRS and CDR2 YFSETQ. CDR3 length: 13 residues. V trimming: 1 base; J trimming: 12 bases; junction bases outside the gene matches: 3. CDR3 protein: CASSLRGTGGQFF. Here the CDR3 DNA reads TGCGCCAGCAGCTTGAGGGGGACAGGGGGGCAGTTCTTC.

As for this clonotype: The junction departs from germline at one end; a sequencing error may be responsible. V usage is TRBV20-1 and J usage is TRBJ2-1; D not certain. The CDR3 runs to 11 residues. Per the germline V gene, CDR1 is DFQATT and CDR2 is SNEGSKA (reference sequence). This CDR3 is CSARSGNERFF. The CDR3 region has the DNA TGCAGTGCTAGATCAGGTAATGAGCGGTTCTTC.

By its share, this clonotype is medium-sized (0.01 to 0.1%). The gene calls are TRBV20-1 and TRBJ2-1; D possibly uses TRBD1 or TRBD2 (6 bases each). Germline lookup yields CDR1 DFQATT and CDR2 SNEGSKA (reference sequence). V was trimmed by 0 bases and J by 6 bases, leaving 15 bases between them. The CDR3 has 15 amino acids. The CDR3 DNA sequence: TGCAGTGCTAGAGAGGATCGGGAGACAGGCAATGAGCAGTTCTTC. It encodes CSAREDRETGNEQFF.

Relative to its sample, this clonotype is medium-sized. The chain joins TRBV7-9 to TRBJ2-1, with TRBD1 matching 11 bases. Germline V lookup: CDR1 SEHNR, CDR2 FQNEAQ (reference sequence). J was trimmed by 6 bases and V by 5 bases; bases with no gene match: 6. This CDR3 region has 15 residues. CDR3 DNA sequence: TGTGCCAGCAGCCCCACCGGGACAGGGGGCAATGAGCAGTTCTTC. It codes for CASSPTGTGGNEQFF.

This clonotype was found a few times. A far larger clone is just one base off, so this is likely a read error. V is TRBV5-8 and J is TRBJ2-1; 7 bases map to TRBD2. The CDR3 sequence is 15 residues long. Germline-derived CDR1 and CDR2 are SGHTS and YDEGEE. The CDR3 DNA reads TGCGCCAGCAGCTATTCTAGCGGTGTGGGCGAGGAGCAGTTCTTC. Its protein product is CASSYSSGVGEEQFF.

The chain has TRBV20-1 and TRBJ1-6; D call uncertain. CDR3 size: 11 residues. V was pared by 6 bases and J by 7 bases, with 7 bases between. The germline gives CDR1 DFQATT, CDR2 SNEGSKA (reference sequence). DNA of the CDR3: TGCAGTGCCACAGAAAATTCACCCCTCCACTTT. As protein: CSATENSPLHF.

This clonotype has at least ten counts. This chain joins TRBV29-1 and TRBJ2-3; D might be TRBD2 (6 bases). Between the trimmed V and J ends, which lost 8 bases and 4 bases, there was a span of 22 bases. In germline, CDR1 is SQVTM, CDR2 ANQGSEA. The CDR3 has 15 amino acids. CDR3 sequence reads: CSSFGASDLPDTQYF. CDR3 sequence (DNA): TGCAGCTCTTTTGGGGCTAGCGACCTCCCAGATACGCAGTATTTT.

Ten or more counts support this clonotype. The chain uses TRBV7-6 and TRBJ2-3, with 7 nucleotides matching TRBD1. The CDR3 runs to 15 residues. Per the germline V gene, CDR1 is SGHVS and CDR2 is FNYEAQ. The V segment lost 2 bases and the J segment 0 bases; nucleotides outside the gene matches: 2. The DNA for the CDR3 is TGTGCCAGCAGCTTAAACAGGGGAAGCACAGATACGCAGTATTTT. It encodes CASSLNRGSTDTQYF.